The clone carrying this T cell receptor beta chain was recorded once. Method: immunoSEQ multiplex PCR; TCRdb's copy keeps in-frame clones and lacks some. The top ten hold approximately 0.13% of the sample, which has over 2 million clones, 85% to 95% seen once. The germline CDR1 and CDR2 sequences are LNHDA and SQIVND (reference sequence). V was trimmed by 6 bases and J by 7 bases, leaving 21 bases between them. The CDR3 has 15 residues. The data are from a study of shared clonotypes between healthy human individuals. V usage is TRBV19 and J usage is TRBJ1-2; a possible D gene is TRBD1 (6 bases). The sample consisted of naive CD4+ T cells sorted from blood. The subset denotes: CD45RA+ positively selected. The source is a man between 18 and 29 years old in good health. CDR3 nucleotides: TGTGCCAGTAGCCACCTCGTGGGGGGCGTTATTGGCTACACCTTC. Translated, it gives CASSHLVGGVIGYTF.